The TCR beta chain described here comes from a study of Ad26.COV2.S vaccination and SARS-CoV-2 variants. Study outcomes and limitations: Assessments of TCR breadth and depth may have underestimated the total T cell responses. People who got the vaccine or the placebo had similar non-spike TCR breadth.

The repertoire was sequenced with immunoSEQ multiplex PCR; TCRdb's copy has only in-frame clones and lacks some. The data hold some 390,000 clones, with around 91% observed a single time. Noted treatment: around 19 received Ad26.COV2.S at low or high dose, single or two shots; 5 received placebo; per-sample allocation not given. Sampling was done on day 63 after the first vaccine or placebo injection. A Boston donor was an adult aged 18-55 years. A note on this clone: Its antigen is still unknown.

Specimen: peripheral blood, collected in a trial of Ad26.COV2.S vaccine versus placebo. This TCR was recovered from a person aged 18-65 years who received the Ad26.COV2.S COVID-19 vaccine or a placebo.

Written as DNA, the CDR3 is TGTGCCAGCAGTGACACGCTAGCGGGAGCAGATACGCAGTATTTT. It translates to CASSDTLAGADTQYF. The V and J genes are TRBV6-4 and TRBJ2-3, with TRBD2 matching 10 bases. CDR3 length equals 15 residues. The junction had 3 bases not matched to a gene; V was cut back by 2 bases and J by 4 bases. The V gene's germline CDR1 is MRHNA and CDR2 SNTAGT.